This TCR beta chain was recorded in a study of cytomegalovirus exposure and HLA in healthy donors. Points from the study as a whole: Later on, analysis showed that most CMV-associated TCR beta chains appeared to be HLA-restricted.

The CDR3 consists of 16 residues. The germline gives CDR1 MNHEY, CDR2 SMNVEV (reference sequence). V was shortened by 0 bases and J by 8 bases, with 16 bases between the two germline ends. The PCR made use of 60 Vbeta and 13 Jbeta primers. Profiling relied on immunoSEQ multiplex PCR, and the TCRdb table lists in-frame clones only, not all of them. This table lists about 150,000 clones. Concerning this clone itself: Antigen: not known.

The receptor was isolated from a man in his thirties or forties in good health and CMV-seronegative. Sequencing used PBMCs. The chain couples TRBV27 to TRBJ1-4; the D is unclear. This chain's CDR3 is CASSLSPGRAIEKLFF. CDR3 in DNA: TGTGCCAGCAGTTTATCACCGGGGAGAGCTATCGAAAAACTGTTTTTT.